This TCR beta chain originates from a study of blood T cells in healthy people across ages. With a J-beta primer mix and a sample-barcoded 5' primer, a second PCR ran about 7 to 11 cycles. TCRdb recomputed calls from the 5' RACE reads with MiXCR, one row per CDR3 protein. The sample has 750,000 to 950,000 distinct CDR3 sequences; 25% to 30% are singletons. V gave up 6 bases and J gave up 8 bases, with 14 bases separating them. CDR3 length: 13 amino acids. The same sample was also used in a study of T cells of mothers and their children. Turning to that study: Reads recorded for TCR beta CDR3 numbered over 9 million per mother and about 3 million per child.

The rearrangement uses TRBV12-3 or TRBV12-4 and TRBJ2-4; D gene ambiguous. The source is a boy aged 5 to 17 in good health. Sequencing used blood. CDR3 protein: CASSRSSEDIQYF. The CDR3 nucleotides read TGTGCCAGCAGCCGGAGTTCTGAAGACATTCAGTACTTC.